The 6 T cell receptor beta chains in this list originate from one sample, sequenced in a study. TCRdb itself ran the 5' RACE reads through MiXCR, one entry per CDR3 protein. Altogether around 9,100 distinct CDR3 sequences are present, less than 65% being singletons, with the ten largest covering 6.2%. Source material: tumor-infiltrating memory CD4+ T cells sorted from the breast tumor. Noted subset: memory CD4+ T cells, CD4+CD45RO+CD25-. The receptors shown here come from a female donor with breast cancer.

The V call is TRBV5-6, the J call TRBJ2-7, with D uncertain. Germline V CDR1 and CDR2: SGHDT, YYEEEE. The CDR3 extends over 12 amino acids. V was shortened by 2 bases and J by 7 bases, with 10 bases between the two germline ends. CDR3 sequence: CASSLNTREQYF. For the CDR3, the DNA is TGTGCCAGCAGCTTAAACACGCGGGAGCAGTACTTC.

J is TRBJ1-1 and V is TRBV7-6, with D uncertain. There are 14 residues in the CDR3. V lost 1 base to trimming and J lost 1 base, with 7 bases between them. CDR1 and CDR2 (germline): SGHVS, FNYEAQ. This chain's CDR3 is CASSLGTENTEAFF. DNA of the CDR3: TGTGCCAGCAGCTTAGGGACCGAGAACACTGAAGCTTTCTTT.

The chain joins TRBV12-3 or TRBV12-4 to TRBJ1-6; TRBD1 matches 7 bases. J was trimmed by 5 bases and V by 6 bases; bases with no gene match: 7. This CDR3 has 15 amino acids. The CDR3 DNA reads TGTGCCAGCAGAATACGGACAGGTGATAATTCACCCCTCCACTTT. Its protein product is CASRIRTGDNSPLHF.

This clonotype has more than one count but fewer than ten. The CDR3: CASSLGSGSTDTQYF. Here the CDR3 DNA reads TGTGCCAGCAGCTTAGGTAGCGGGAGCACAGATACGCAGTATTTT. The chain combines TRBV7-2 with TRBJ2-3; 7 nucleotides line up with TRBD2. Trimming cost V 1 base and J 0 bases; bases outside gene matches: 1. This CDR3 has 15 amino acids. Germline loops: CDR1 SGHTA, CDR2 FQGNSA.

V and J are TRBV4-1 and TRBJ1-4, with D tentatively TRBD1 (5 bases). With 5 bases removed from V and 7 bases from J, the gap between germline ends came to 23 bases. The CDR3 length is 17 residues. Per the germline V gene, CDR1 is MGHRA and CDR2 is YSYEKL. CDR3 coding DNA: TGCGCCAGCAGCGAAACGGGACCAGCACAGAGGGGTGAAAAACTGTTTTTT. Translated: CASSETGPAQRGEKLFF.

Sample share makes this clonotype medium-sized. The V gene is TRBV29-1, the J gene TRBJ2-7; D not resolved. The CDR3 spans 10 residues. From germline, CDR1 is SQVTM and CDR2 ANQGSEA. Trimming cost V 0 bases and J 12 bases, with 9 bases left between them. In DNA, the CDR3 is TGCAGCGTTGAAGAGTCTATACGGTACTTC. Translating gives CSVEESIRYF.